The 30 T cell receptor beta chains presented below share a single source sample, sequenced in a study of a mutant IDH1 vaccine in newly diagnosed glioma. TCRdb's table, derived via immunoSEQ multiplex PCR, lists solely in-frame clones and lacks some. Of tens of thousands of clones listed, around 82% are singletons. Time point: week 23, last vaccination. A 20-mer mutant IDH1 peptide at 300 ug was injected subcutaneously with topical imiquimod. Their antigen targets remain unknown. The sample was PBMCs, taken from a glioma patient whose treatment included an IDH1 peptide vaccine. These receptors were obtained from a young man with glioma.

V gene TRBV10-3 combines with J gene TRBJ2-7; D perhaps matches TRBD2 (6 bases). The CDR3 is 13 amino acids. Germline lookup yields CDR1 ENHRY and CDR2 SYGVKD. V was shortened by 2 bases and J by 9 bases, with 14 bases between the two germline ends. The CDR3 DNA is TGTGCCATCAGTGAGCAGGGCAGGAGGGCGCAGTACTTC. Encoded protein: CAISEQGRRAQYF.

This chain joins TRBV4-1 and TRBJ2-2, with 8 bases fitting TRBD2. Germline loops: CDR1 MGHRA, CDR2 YSYEKL. The CDR3 is 17 amino acids. The J segment lost 4 bases and the V segment lost 1 base, leaving 8 bases of the junction unmatched. In nucleotides, the CDR3 is TGCGCCAGCAGCCAAGTACTAGCGGTCGATCCCACCGGGGAGCTGTTTTTT. Translated: CASSQVLAVDPTGELFF.

The genes are TRBV14 and TRBJ2-1; possible D gene TRBD2, 5 bases. The CDR3 runs 14 residues. The V gene's germline CDR1 is SGHDN and CDR2 FVKESK. The germline V and J ends were trimmed by 4 bases and 4 bases, with 11 bases remaining between them. The CDR3: CASSLRTGYNEQFF. As DNA, the CDR3 is TGTGCCAGCAGCCTACGGACTGGATACAATGAGCAGTTCTTC.

The J gene is TRBJ2-5, the V gene TRBV10-3; 12 nucleotides line up with TRBD2. Unmatched junction bases numbered 5, after V lost 10 bases and J lost 5 bases. There are 13 residues in the CDR3. CDR1 and CDR2 (germline): ENHRY, SYGVKD. CDR3 in DNA: TGTGCCACTAGCGGGAGGGCCGGGGAGACCCAGTACTTC. Amino acids: CATSGRAGETQYF.

This chain connects TRBV21-1 to TRBJ1-2; no DNA check was done on the table's D call, TRBD1. TRBV21-1 is a documented pseudogene. CDR3 length: 15 amino acids. The CDR3 spells CASSKDGQGKDGYTF. DNA for the CDR3: TGTGCCAGCAGCAAAGACGGACAGGGGAAGGATGGCTACACCTTC.

Written as DNA, the CDR3 is TGTGCCAGCAGTGAATACGGTGGCTACACCTTC. Protein product: CASSEYGGYTF. The chain employs TRBV25-1 and TRBJ1-2; D unresolved. The CDR3 has 11 amino acids. V lost 0 bases to trimming and J lost 7 bases, with 3 bases between them. Per the germline V gene, CDR1 is MGHDK and CDR2 is SYGVNS.

The chain carries TRBV18 and TRBJ2-5, with a possible D match to TRBD2 (6 bases). The V and J ends lost 1 base and 5 bases respectively, with 11 bases between them. CDR1 is KGHSH, CDR2 LQKENI, per germline. CDR3 size: 14 residues. The CDR3 DNA reads TGTGCCAGCTCACCACTCGGGGGAAGGGAGACCCAGTACTTC. It yields the protein CASSPLGGRETQYF.

The genes are TRBV2 and TRBJ2-1; 10 bases agree with TRBD2. The V gene's germline CDR1 is SNHLY and CDR2 FYNNEI. Losses at the gene ends were 8 bases for V and 2 bases for J; bases not matched to a gene: 3. This CDR3 contains 14 residues. CDR3 in amino acids: CASLGLAAYNEQFF. Here the CDR3 DNA reads TGTGCCAGCTTAGGACTAGCGGCCTACAATGAGCAGTTCTTC.

The chain has TRBV27 and TRBJ2-1; D is uncertain. The CDR3 has 13 residues. V was pared by 8 bases and J by 0 bases, with 8 bases between. Per germline, CDR1 MNHEY and CDR2 SMNVEV (reference sequence). CDR3 in amino acids: CASRHRSYNEQFF. CDR3 nucleotides: TGTGCCAGCCGACACCGCTCCTACAATGAGCAGTTCTTC.

The chain carries TRBV25-1 and TRBJ2-5; no clear D gene. V was pared by 2 bases and J by 0 bases, with 10 bases between. The CDR3 is made up of 15 amino acids. Per the germline V gene, CDR1 is MGHDK and CDR2 is SYGVNS. For the CDR3, the DNA is TGTGCCAGCAGTGAAGGTGTCCAGCACCAAGAGACCCAGTACTTC. Its translation is CASSEGVQHQETQYF.

The J gene is TRBJ2-5, the V gene TRBV15; tentatively, D is TRBD2 (6 bases). The CDR3 covers 14 residues. Trimming stripped 3 bases from V and 4 bases from J, with 12 bases between. Per germline, CDR1 LNHNV and CDR2 YYDKDF (reference sequence). CDR3 in amino acids: CATSSIQGGETQYF. The CDR3 region has the DNA TGTGCCACCAGCAGTATCCAGGGAGGAGAGACCCAGTACTTC.

The chain has TRBV18 and TRBJ1-3, with D possibly matching TRBD1 (5 bases). Germline values: CDR1 KGHSH, CDR2 LQKENI. Trimming took 6 bases from V and 4 from J, leaving 16 bases between them. This CDR3 has 15 amino acids. This chain's CDR3 is CASSPQGTSGNTIYF. DNA for the CDR3: TGTGCCAGCTCCCCCCAGGGAACTTCGGGAAACACCATATATTTT. Filled out from reference TRBV18 and TRBJ1-3, the complete variable domain reads NAGVMQNPRHLVRRRGQEARLRCSPMKGHSHVYWYRQLPEEGLKFMVYLQKENIIDESGMPKERFSAEFPKEGPSILRIQQVVRGDSAAYFCASSPQGTSGNTIYFGEGSWLTVV.

Here the CDR3 reads CASSWDKPLYEQYF. In nucleotides, the CDR3 is TGCGCCAGCAGCTGGGACAAACCTCTCTACGAGCAGTACTTC. This rearrangement joins TRBV5-1 to TRBJ2-7; D is perhaps TRBD1 (6 bases). The CDR3 is 14 residues long. Germline CDR1 reads SGHRS; CDR2 reads YFSETQ. V lost 3 bases to trimming and J lost 3 bases, with 13 bases between them.

The genes are TRBV2 and TRBJ1-2; TRBD1 is a possible D gene (5 bases). Germline V gene sequence: CDR1 SNHLY, CDR2 FYNNEI. CDR3 size: 15 residues. Trimming shortened V by 7 bases and J by 6 bases, and 21 bases separated the two germline ends. CDR3 sequence: CASTESPSGRDGYTF. CDR3 sequence (DNA): TGTGCCAGCACCGAGAGCCCCTCAGGGAGGGATGGCTACACCTTC.

The chain combines TRBV30 with TRBJ2-7; 7 nucleotides match TRBD1. V gave up 0 bases and J gave up 9 bases; unmatched junction bases: 8. This CDR3 contains 13 residues. Per the germline V gene, CDR1 is GTSNPN and CDR2 is SVGIG (reference sequence). The chain's CDR3 is CAWSVKGAMGQYF. Written as DNA, the CDR3 is TGTGCCTGGAGTGTCAAGGGGGCGATGGGGCAGTACTTC.

The rearrangement joins TRBV25-1 to TRBJ2-2; D is ambiguous. The CDR3 has 11 residues. Germline CDR1 is MGHDK and CDR2 is SYGVNS. Trimming cost V 2 bases and J 8 bases, with 3 bases left between them. The CDR3 nucleotides are TGTGCCAGCAGTGAACAGGGGGAGCTGTTTTTT. Translating it yields CASSEQGELFF. The full variable domain, rest sourced from reference TRBV25-1 and TRBJ2-2, is EADIYQTPRYLVIGTGKKITLECSQTMGHDKMYWYQQDPGMELHLIHYSYGVNSTEKGDLSSESTVSRIRTEHFPLTLESARPSHTSQYLCASSEQGELFFGEGSRLTVL.

CDR3 DNA sequence: TGTGCCAGCAGTGAGGCGCGAGTCATCCCTGAAGCTTTCTTT. Its protein product is CASSEARVIPEAFF. The chain combines TRBV2 with TRBJ1-1; unclear D gene. The V gene's germline CDR1 is SNHLY and CDR2 FYNNEI. Trimming shortened V by 3 bases and J by 6 bases, and 14 bases separated the two germline ends. The CDR3 has 14 amino acids.

The chain couples TRBV19 to TRBJ2-1; D might be TRBD1 (6 bases). CDR1 and CDR2 from the germline V gene are LNHDA and SQIVND (reference sequence). V lost 1 base and J 4 bases, leaving 14 bases between the germline ends. This CDR3 is 16 amino acids long. CDR3 sequence (DNA): TGTGCCAGTAGTATAGTCGCAGGGGCCCCTTACAATGAGCAGTTCTTC. Amino acids: CASSIVAGAPYNEQFF.

The chain joins TRBV5-5 to TRBJ2-2, with D tentatively TRBD1 (7 bases). CDR3 length equals 16 residues. Germline lookup yields CDR1 SGHKS and CDR2 YYEKEE (reference sequence). Trimming removed 3 bases from V and 14 bases from J, with 26 bases in between. CDR3 residues: CASSSLQDRNTGGLFF. DNA for the CDR3: TGTGCCAGCAGCTCACTGCAGGACAGGAACACCGGGGGCCTGTTTTTT. The complete variable domain, with remaining parts taken from reference TRBV5-5 and TRBJ2-2, reads DAGVTQSPTHLIKTRGQQVTLRCSPISGHKSVSWYQQVLGQGPQFIFQYYEKEERGRGNFPDRFSARQFPNYSSELNVNALLLGDSALYLCASSSLQDRNTGGLFFGEGSRLTVL.

This clone was counted a single time. The chain uses TRBV7-9 and TRBJ1-1, with D maybe TRBD1 (6 bases). Germline assignment: CDR1 SEHNR and CDR2 FQNEAQ (reference sequence). Trimming took off 3 bases at V and 7 bases at J, with 12 bases between the two ends. The CDR3 extends over 13 amino acids. The CDR3 nucleotides read TGTGCCAGCAGCTTTGGACAGCCTAATGAAGCTTTCTTT. Translating gives CASSFGQPNEAFF.

This clone was seen more than once but under ten times. J is TRBJ1-1 and V is TRBV2; a weak D match, TRBD1 (5 bases). The germline V gene encodes CDR1 SNHLY and CDR2 FYNNEI. This CDR3 has 12 amino acids. V was clipped by 7 bases and J by 3 bases, with 9 bases between them. For the CDR3, the DNA is TGTGCCAGCATATGGGGGGACACTGAAGCTTTCTTT. Protein: CASIWGDTEAFF.

The chain links TRBV7-8 to TRBJ1-1; D might be TRBD1 (6 bases). CDR3 length: 15 residues. Per germline, CDR1 SGHVS and CDR2 FQNEAQ. V lost 3 bases to trimming and J lost 6 bases, with 17 bases between them. The CDR3 coding sequence is TGTGCCAGCAGCTTGTACGACAGGTTGGATGCTGAAGCTTTCTTT. Translated, it gives CASSLYDRLDAEAFF.

This chain connects TRBV7-2 to TRBJ2-7; D is unresolved. The CDR3 spans 15 residues. Per germline, CDR1 SGHTA and CDR2 FQGNSA. V shed 3 bases and J shed 1 base, with 13 bases lying between them. The DNA of the CDR3 is TGTGCCAGCAGCTTCCGTAATAGGCTATCCTACGAGCAGTACTTC. As protein: CASSFRNRLSYEQYF.

This clone showed up just a few times. The chain uses TRBV2 and TRBJ1-1; D is unclear. The germline gives CDR1 SNHLY, CDR2 FYNNEI. Between the trimmed V and J ends, which lost 5 bases and 8 bases, there was a span of 6 bases. CDR3 size: 10 residues. The CDR3 loop reads CASSFTEAFF. Written as DNA, the CDR3 is TGTGCCAGCAGTTTTACCGAAGCTTTCTTT. The full variable domain, with the rest looked up from reference TRBV2 and TRBJ1-1, is EPEVTQTPSHQVTQMGQEVILRCVPISNHLYFYWYRQILGQKVEFLVSFYNNEISEKSEIFDDQFSVERPDGSNFTLKIRSTKLEDSAMYFCASSFTEAFFGQGTRLTVV.

The chain joins TRBV27 to TRBJ2-5, with D perhaps TRBD2 (6 bases). This CDR3 region has 13 residues. Germline V lookup: CDR1 MNHEY, CDR2 SMNVEV (reference sequence). Deletions cut 5 bases from V and 7 bases from J, with 14 bases between. In DNA form, the CDR3 reads TGTGCCAGCAGTGGCGGGATGCCTCGGACCCAGTACTTC. Translation gives CASSGGMPRTQYF.

This chain uses TRBV25-1 with TRBJ2-5; 7 bases line up with TRBD2. Germline loops: CDR1 MGHDK, CDR2 SYGVNS. CDR3 length: 14 amino acids. V was clipped by 2 bases and J by 11 bases; unmatched bases: 11. CDR3 protein: CASSELFPGGEQYF. The CDR3 region has the DNA TGTGCCAGCAGTGAACTCTTCCCGGGGGGAGAGCAGTACTTC. Using reference TRBV25-1 and TRBJ2-5 for the parts outside the CDR3, the full variable domain is EADIYQTPRYLVIGTGKKITLECSQTMGHDKMYWYQQDPGMELHLIHYSYGVNSTEKGDLSSESTVSRIRTEHFPLTLESARPSHTSQYLCASSELFPGGEQYFGPGTRLLVL.

The chain is built from TRBV6-5 and TRBJ1-2; 7 bases are shared with TRBD1. Trimming took 5 bases from V and 8 from J; bases not matched to a gene: 8. The germline CDR1 and CDR2 sequences are MNHEY and SVGAGI. The CDR3 length is 13 residues. CDR3 loop: CASSRQGVVGYTF. As DNA, the CDR3 is TGTGCCAGCAGTCGACAGGGAGTGGTAGGCTACACCTTC.

The J gene is TRBJ1-4, the V gene TRBV2, with TRBD1 matching 9 bases. Germline V lookup: CDR1 SNHLY, CDR2 FYNNEI. The trim removed 8 bases at V and 7 bases at J, leaving 20 bases unmatched. The CDR3 extends over 18 amino acids. The CDR3 DNA is TGTGCCAGCTACGGTCCGGGGACAGGGAGATTAGCCGGTGAAAAACTGTTTTTT. Encoded protein: CASYGPGTGRLAGEKLFF.

In its sample, this clone was seen once. This chain connects TRBV10-3 to TRBJ1-2; D remains unclear. Germline lookup yields CDR1 ENHRY and CDR2 SYGVKD. The CDR3 is 11 residues long. The V end lost 5 bases, the J end lost 4 bases, and 5 bases lay between the germline ends. CDR3 residues: CAISIGYGYTF. The CDR3 DNA reads TGTGCCATCAGTATAGGCTATGGCTACACCTTC.

This clone appeared once. This sequence joins TRBV6-5 and TRBJ2-2, with 9 bases fitting TRBD1. CDR1 MNHEY and CDR2 SVGAGI come from the germline V gene. The CDR3 runs 14 residues. The V gene end was trimmed by 4 bases and the J gene end by 7 bases; junction bases not matched to a gene: 4. The CDR3 nucleotides are TGTGCCAGCAGTTGGGACAGGGCTGGCGGGGAGCTGTTTTTT. Residues: CASSWDRAGGELFF.